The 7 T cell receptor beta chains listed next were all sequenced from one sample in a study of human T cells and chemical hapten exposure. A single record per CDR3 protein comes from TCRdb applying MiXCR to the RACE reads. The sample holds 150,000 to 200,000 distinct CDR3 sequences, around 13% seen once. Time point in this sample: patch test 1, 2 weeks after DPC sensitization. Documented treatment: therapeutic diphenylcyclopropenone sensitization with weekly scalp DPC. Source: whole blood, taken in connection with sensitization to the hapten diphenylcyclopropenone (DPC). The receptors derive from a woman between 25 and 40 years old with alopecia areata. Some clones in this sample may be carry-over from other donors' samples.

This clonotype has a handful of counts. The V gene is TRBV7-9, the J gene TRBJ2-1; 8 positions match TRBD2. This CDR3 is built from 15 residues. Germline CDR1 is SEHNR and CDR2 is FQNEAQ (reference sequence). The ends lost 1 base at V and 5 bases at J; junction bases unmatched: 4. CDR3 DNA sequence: TGTGCCAGCAGCTTAGAGAAAGCGGGAGACAATGAGCAGTTCTTC. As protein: CASSLEKAGDNEQFF. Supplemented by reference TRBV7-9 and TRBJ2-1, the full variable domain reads DTGVSQNPRHKITKRGQNVTFRCDPISEHNRLYWYRQTLGQGPEFLTYFQNEAQLEKSRLLSDRFSAERPKGSFSTLEIQRTEQGDSAMYLCASSLEKAGDNEQFFGPGTRLTVL.

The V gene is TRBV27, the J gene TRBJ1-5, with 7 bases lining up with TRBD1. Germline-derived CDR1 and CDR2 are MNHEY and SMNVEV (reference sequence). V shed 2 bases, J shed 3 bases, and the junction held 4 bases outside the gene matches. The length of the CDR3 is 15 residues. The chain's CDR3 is CASSLIGTANQPQHF. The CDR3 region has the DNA TGTGCCAGCAGTTTAATCGGGACAGCCAATCAGCCCCAGCATTTT.

CDR3 coding DNA: TGCAGCGTCCCCGATAGCGGGGTCACACACAATGAGCAGTTCTTC. It codes for CSVPDSGVTHNEQFF. The chain uses TRBV29-1 and TRBJ2-1; 8 bases fit TRBD2. Germline lookup yields CDR1 SQVTM and CDR2 ANQGSEA. With 6 bases clipped from V and 5 bases from J, the junction kept 12 bases outside the gene matches. CDR3 length: 15 residues.

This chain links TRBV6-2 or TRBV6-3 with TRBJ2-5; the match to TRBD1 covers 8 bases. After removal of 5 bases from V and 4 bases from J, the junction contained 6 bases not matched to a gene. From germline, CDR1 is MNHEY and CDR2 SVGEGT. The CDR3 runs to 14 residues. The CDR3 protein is CASSRRTGRETQYF. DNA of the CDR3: TGTGCCAGCAGTCGCCGGACAGGGAGAGAGACCCAGTACTTC.

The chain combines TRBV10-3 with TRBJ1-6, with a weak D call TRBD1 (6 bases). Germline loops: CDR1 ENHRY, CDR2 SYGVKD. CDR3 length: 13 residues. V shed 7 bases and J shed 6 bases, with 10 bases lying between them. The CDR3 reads CAITGDPNSPLHF. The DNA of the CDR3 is TGTGCCATCACAGGGGACCCTAATTCACCCCTCCACTTT.

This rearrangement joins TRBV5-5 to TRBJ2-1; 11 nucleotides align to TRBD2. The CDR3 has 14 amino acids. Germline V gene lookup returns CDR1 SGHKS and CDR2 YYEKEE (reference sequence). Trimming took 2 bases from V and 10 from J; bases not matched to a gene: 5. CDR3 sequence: CASSFSGRGMEQFF. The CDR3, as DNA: TGTGCCAGCAGCTTTAGCGGGAGGGGAATGGAGCAGTTCTTC.

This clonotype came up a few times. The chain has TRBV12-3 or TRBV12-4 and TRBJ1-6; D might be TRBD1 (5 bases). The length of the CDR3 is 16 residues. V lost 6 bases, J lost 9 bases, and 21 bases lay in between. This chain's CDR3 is CASRSNLGLLSSPLHF. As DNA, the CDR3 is TGTGCCAGCAGATCTAATTTGGGGCTTCTGAGTTCACCCCTCCACTTT.